This is a list of T cell receptor beta chains from one sample in a study of low-dose radiotherapy and immunotherapy resistance in tumors. Via MiXCR, TCRdb re-called the reads, giving one row per CDR3 protein. Of fewer than 95,000 distinct CDR3 sequences in the sample, more than 8.5% are singletons; the top ten hold 1%. The specimen was PBMCs, collected before treatment. These receptors all stem from a male donor with prostate cancer. CDR3s leave out the opening cysteine and the closing phenylalanine or tryptophan. The order of the fields is V gene, CDR3 protein.

V gene: TRBV28
CDR3 protein: ASSSYEGYNEQF

V gene: TRBV11-2
CDR3 protein: ASSSSGADTQY

V gene: TRBV5-1
CDR3 protein: ASSPGTANTEAF

V gene: TRBV7-3
CDR3 protein: ASSSVPDGEQY

V gene: TRBV24-1
CDR3 protein: ATGQENTGELF

V gene: TRBV2
CDR3 protein: ASSGGDSNQPQH

V gene: TRBV12-3/TRBV12-4
CDR3 protein: ASTQFGENTEAF

V gene: TRBV28
CDR3 protein: ASSLSQGNQPQH

V gene: TRBV4-1
CDR3 protein: ASSQGTGETNYGYT

V gene: TRBV20-1
CDR3 protein: SASSANTIY

V gene: TRBV27
CDR3 protein: ASSSRLAGGGEQF

V gene: TRBV20-1
CDR3 protein: SAPPEWDTEAF

V gene: TRBV6-5
CDR3 protein: ASSYSGLEQF

V gene: TRBV5-6
CDR3 protein: ASSSMGRQVNTGELF

V gene: TRBV19
CDR3 protein: ASSIASGNEQF

V gene: TRBV27
CDR3 protein: ASRNRPGGSSYEQY

V gene: TRBV10-3
CDR3 protein: AISEALAGEGHEES

V gene: TRBV10-3
CDR3 protein: AISESGGNQPQH

V gene: TRBV6-2/TRBV6-3
CDR3 protein: ASSTGYEQY

V gene: TRBV7-2
CDR3 protein: ASRPDRFSYEQY

V gene: TRBV27
CDR3 protein: ASSLGRGTEGNQPQH

V gene: TRBV5-5
CDR3 protein: ASSPGTAFNEKLF

V gene: TRBV29-1
CDR3 protein: SVEGGEGTDTQY

V gene: TRBV3-1
CDR3 protein: ASSFYGNEQF

V gene: TRBV5-4
CDR3 protein: ASSLEGLGTGELF

V gene: TRBV5-1
CDR3 protein: ASSSLGQRLSTDTQY

V gene: TRBV12-3/TRBV12-4
CDR3 protein: ASSFWGGGSEQF

V gene: TRBV19
CDR3 protein: ASSIGYAAQETQY

V gene: TRBV6-8
CDR3 protein: ASSVTGIPYEQY

V gene: TRBV27
CDR3 protein: ASSFGDGEKLF

V gene: TRBV28
CDR3 protein: ASSLRGLAYNEQF

V gene: TRBV4-3
CDR3 protein: ASSQDSRTRGLNEQF

V gene: TRBV19
CDR3 protein: ASTNTWGGKDTQY

V gene: TRBV5-1
CDR3 protein: ASSPAVAGNEQY

V gene: TRBV7-2
CDR3 protein: ASSSGNQPQH

V gene: TRBV28
CDR3 protein: ASSLGASSYNEQF

V gene: TRBV29-1
CDR3 protein: SGLAGVEQY

V gene: TRBV2
CDR3 protein: ASRAGQVNTEAF

V gene: TRBV4-3
CDR3 protein: ASSLSMRGGYEQY

V gene: TRBV5-1
CDR3 protein: ASSLVADYTDTQY

V gene: TRBV29-1
CDR3 protein: SVGGAGGQPQH

V gene: TRBV7-2
CDR3 protein: ASSFGVRETQY

V gene: TRBV3-1
CDR3 protein: ASSQDLDPSGEQY

V gene: TRBV29-1
CDR3 protein: SVDPAGRETQY

V gene: TRBV19
CDR3 protein: ASSSGSRIGTEAF

V gene: TRBV28
CDR3 protein: ASDSGSGNTIY

V gene: TRBV5-1
CDR3 protein: ASTPTGRRLDEQF

V gene: TRBV9
CDR3 protein: ASSVEGDTTDTQY

V gene: TRBV20-1
CDR3 protein: SREILSSYEQY

V gene: TRBV4-3
CDR3 protein: ASSRGLAGGSYNEQF

V gene: TRBV29-1
CDR3 protein: SVDSREAGNTIY

V gene: TRBV6-2/TRBV6-3
CDR3 protein: ASSYSGGSSYEQY